The 5 T cell receptor beta chains below all came from one sample that was sequenced in a study of cytomegalovirus exposure and HLA in healthy donors. PCR involved 60 Vbeta and 13 Jbeta primers. Assay: immunoSEQ multiplex PCR; the TCRdb copy retains only in-frame clones and omits some. The sample includes approximately 80,000 clones, 63% seen only once; the top ten take over 14%. The sequenced sample consisted of PBMCs. These receptors were taken from a woman aged 40 to 50 in good health and CMV-seropositive.

The gene calls are TRBV28 and TRBJ2-7; 7 nucleotides agree with TRBD1. CDR3 size: 15 residues. V lost 5 bases and J lost 2; bases outside the gene matches: 9. CDR1 and CDR2 (germline): MDHEN, SYDVKM. DNA for the CDR3: TGTGCCAGCAGTGAGTCAAACAGGGGAACCTACGAGCAGTACTTC. Translation gives CASSESNRGTYEQYF.

The V call is TRBV2, the J call TRBJ1-2, with a tentative D call TRBD1 (6 bases). V dropped 5 bases and J dropped 6 bases, with 13 bases sitting between them. Germline V gene sequence: CDR1 SNHLY, CDR2 FYNNEI. CDR3 size: 13 residues. The CDR3 here is CASSRDTGNGYTF. The CDR3 DNA reads TGTGCCAGCAGTCGGGACACAGGGAATGGCTACACCTTC.

J is TRBJ2-1 and V is TRBV7-2; D remains unclear. Trimming removed 5 bases at V and 6 bases at J, with 14 bases between. The CDR3 runs 14 residues. Germline V lookup: CDR1 SGHTA, CDR2 FQGNSA. CDR3 amino acids: CASSRTLVANEQFF. DNA for the CDR3: TGTGCCAGCAGCCGTACTCTAGTCGCCAATGAGCAGTTCTTC.

J is TRBJ2-2 and V is TRBV19, with D perhaps matching TRBD2 (6 bases). Trimming removed 7 bases from V and 1 base from J, with 16 bases in between. Germline loops: CDR1 LNHDA, CDR2 SQIVND (reference sequence). The CDR3 covers 16 residues. CDR3 coding DNA: TGTGCCAGTAAAAGTTGGGGGGAGCGGAACACCGGGGAGCTGTTTTTT. Translated, it gives CASKSWGERNTGELFF.

V usage is TRBV7-8 and J usage is TRBJ2-7; D may be TRBD2 (5 bases). Germline V CDR1 and CDR2: SGHVS, FQNEAQ. The CDR3 has 14 amino acids. The germline V and J ends were trimmed by 1 base and 6 bases, with 13 bases remaining between them. Written as DNA, the CDR3 is TGTGCCAGCAGCTTAGACGGATATCGGGGCGAGCAGTACTTC. Residues: CASSLDGYRGEQYF.